This TCR beta chain was sequenced for a study of CD8 T cells in Susac syndrome. Study-level results: As the study acknowledged, the number of individuals in its TCR sequencing and HLA analysis was relatively small.

Reverse transcription of roughly 0.45 to 1 ug RNA was carried out with random hexamers. An immunoSEQ multiplex PCR generated amplified TCR beta CDR3 products spanning 54 Vbeta and 13 Jbeta. TCRdb re-derived calls from the immunoSEQ multiplex PCR reads in MiXCR, one entry per CDR3 protein. The profile shows about 430,000 distinct CDR3 sequences, approximately 85% of them singletons. TCR beta from blood CD8+ and CD4+ T cells was sequenced. The multiple sclerosis control group consisted of treatment-naive patients whose relapsing-remitting disease, which was either stable or active, fulfilled revised McDonald criteria. Comments on this clonotype: Its antigen is not known.

CDR3 size: 14 residues. Looked up from germline, CDR1 is GTSNPN and CDR2 is SVGIG (reference sequence). Deletions cut 4 bases from V and 0 bases from J, with 13 bases between. This receptor was taken from a human donor with multiple sclerosis. Material for sequencing was CD8+ T cells from PBMCs. J is TRBJ2-7 and V is TRBV30; TRBD2 might be the D (6 bases). Written as DNA, the CDR3 is TGTGCCTGGATGGTTGGGGGGAGCTCCTACGAGCAGTACTTC. This sequence encodes CAWMVGGSSYEQYF.